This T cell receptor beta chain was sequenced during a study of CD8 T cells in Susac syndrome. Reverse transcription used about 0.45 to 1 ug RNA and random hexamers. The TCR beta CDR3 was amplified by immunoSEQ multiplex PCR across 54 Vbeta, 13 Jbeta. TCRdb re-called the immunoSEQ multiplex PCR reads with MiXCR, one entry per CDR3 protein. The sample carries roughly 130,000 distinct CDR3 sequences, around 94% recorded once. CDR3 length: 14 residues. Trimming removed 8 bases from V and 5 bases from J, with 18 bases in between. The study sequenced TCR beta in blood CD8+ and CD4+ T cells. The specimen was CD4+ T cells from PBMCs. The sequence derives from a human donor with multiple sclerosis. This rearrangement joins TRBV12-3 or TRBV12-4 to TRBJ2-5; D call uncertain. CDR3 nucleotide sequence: TGTGCCAGCGGAATGCAAGCAGCCAGCGAGACCCAGTACTTC. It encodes CASGMQAASETQYF.